The 9 T cell receptor beta chains reported below all come from one sample, sequenced in a study of blood T cell repertoires in COVID-19. Method: immunoSEQ multiplex PCR; TCRdb's copy keeps in-frame clones and lacks some. The data contain about 320,000 clones, 90% of them singletons. Sequences were obtained from PBMCs or T cells enriched from blood (not recorded which). The receptors stem from a woman in her 30s who had been exposed to COVID-19.

V gene TRBV4-3 combines with J gene TRBJ2-7; 8 bases fit TRBD1. Unmatched junction bases numbered 3, after V lost 0 bases and J lost 2 bases. The CDR3 contains 15 residues. Germline-derived CDR1 and CDR2 are LGHNA and YSLEER. The CDR3 here is CASSQDGTGTYEQYF. In DNA form, the CDR3 reads TGCGCCAGCAGCCAAGATGGGACAGGAACCTACGAGCAGTACTTC.

The gene calls are TRBV18 and TRBJ2-7; 8 nucleotides line up with TRBD2. The CDR3 is made up of 15 amino acids. J gave up 2 bases and V 0 bases, and 3 bases lay outside the gene matches. Germline CDR1 and CDR2: KGHSH and LQKENI. The CDR3 loop is CASSPPAGGAYEQYF. The DNA for the CDR3 is TGTGCCAGCTCACCACCGGCGGGGGGAGCCTACGAGCAGTACTTC. Variable domain in full (rest from reference TRBV18 and TRBJ2-7): NAGVMQNPRHLVRRRGQEARLRCSPMKGHSHVYWYRQLPEEGLKFMVYLQKENIIDESGMPKERFSAEFPKEGPSILRIQQVVRGDSAAYFCASSPPAGGAYEQYFGPGTRLTVT.

The CDR3 loop reads CASSLAGRGDTGELFF. As DNA, the CDR3 is TGTGCCAGCAGCTTGGCAGGCAGGGGGGACACCGGGGAGCTGTTTTTT. The rearrangement joins TRBV5-6 to TRBJ2-2, with D perhaps matching TRBD1 (7 bases). With 0 bases removed from V and 3 bases from J, the gap between germline ends came to 12 bases. This CDR3 is 16 amino acids long. Germline values: CDR1 SGHDT, CDR2 YYEEEE.

In DNA, the CDR3 is TGTGCCAGCGCGATTCGGGAGGGCTCCTACAATGAGCAGTTCTTC. Translating it yields CASAIREGSYNEQFF. The gene calls are TRBV21-1 and TRBJ2-1; the D call TRBD2 from the table was never checked on the DNA. TRBV21-1 is deemed a pseudogene. The CDR3 is 15 residues long.

A single count supports this clone. The chain combines TRBV29-1 with TRBJ1-2; D possibly corresponds to TRBD1 (5 bases). Germline V gene sequence: CDR1 SQVTM, CDR2 ANQGSEA. Trimming shortened V by 4 bases and J by 6 bases, and 21 bases separated the two germline ends. The CDR3 consists of 15 residues. The CDR3 DNA is TGCAGCGTTGGTGGAGGGGCGCTTTATAATGATGGCTACACCTTC. This gives the protein CSVGGGALYNDGYTF.

The chain uses TRBV6-1 and TRBJ1-2; tentative D call: TRBD1 (5 bases). The germline V gene has CDR1 MNHNS and CDR2 SASEGT. Trimming left V 0 bases short and J 12 bases short, with 14 bases between. The CDR3 is made up of 13 amino acids. The CDR3, as DNA: TGTGCCAGCAGTGAAGCGTCAGTGCAGGGCGACACCTTC. Translation: CASSEASVQGDTF.

The V call is TRBV15, the J call TRBJ2-7; 9 bases are shared with TRBD1. The CDR3 is 16 amino acids. Unmatched junction bases numbered 13, after V lost 3 bases and J lost 7 bases. Germline CDR1 is LNHNV and CDR2 is YYDKDF (reference sequence). In nucleotides, the CDR3 is TGTGCCACCAGCAGGGTACAGGGGGCGCTACATCGAGAGCAGTACTTC. This gives the protein CATSRVQGALHREQYF.

This clone was recorded only once. V is TRBV2 and J is TRBJ2-5, with D possibly matching TRBD2 (5 bases). CDR3 size: 13 residues. V gave up 6 bases and J gave up 5 bases, with 13 bases separating them. Per the germline V gene, CDR1 is SNHLY and CDR2 is FYNNEI. The CDR3 nucleotides read TGTGCCAGCAGCCTCGAGGGTCGGGAGACCCAGTACTTC. It encodes CASSLEGRETQYF.

CDR3 region: CASTAGTGVNNEQFF. The CDR3 coding sequence is TGTGCCAGCACCGCCGGGACAGGGGTAAACAATGAGCAGTTCTTC. The V and J genes are TRBV6-5 and TRBJ2-1, with TRBD1 identical over 10 bases. The CDR3 has 15 residues. V trimming: 7 bases; J trimming: 5 bases; junction bases outside the gene matches: 8. The germline V gene has CDR1 MNHEY and CDR2 SVGAGI.